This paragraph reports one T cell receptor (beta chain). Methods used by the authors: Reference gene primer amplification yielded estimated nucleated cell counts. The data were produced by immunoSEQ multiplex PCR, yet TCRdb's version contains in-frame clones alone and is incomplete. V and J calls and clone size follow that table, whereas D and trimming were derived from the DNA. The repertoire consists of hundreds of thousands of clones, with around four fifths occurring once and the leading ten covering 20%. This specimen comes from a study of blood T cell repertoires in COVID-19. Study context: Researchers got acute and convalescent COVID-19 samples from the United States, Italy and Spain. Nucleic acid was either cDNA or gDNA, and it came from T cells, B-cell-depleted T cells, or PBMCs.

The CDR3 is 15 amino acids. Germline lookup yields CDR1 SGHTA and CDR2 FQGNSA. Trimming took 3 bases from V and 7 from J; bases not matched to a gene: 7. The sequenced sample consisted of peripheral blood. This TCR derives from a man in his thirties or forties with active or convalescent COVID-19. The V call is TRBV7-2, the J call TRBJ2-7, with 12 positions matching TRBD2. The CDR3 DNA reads TGTGCCAGCAGCTTGACTAGCGGGGGAAAGGGGGAGCAGTACTTC. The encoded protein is CASSLTSGGKGEQYF.